This is a list of T cell receptor beta chains from one sample in a study of T cell responses to AZD1222 COVID-19 vaccine. Assay: immunoSEQ multiplex PCR; the TCRdb copy retains only in-frame clones and omits some. The table includes 130,000 or so clones, around 89% detected once. Material: peripheral blood, obtained on day 0 of AZD1222 vaccination. The receptor source for this set is an adult in good health. CDR3s include the opening cysteine and the closing phenylalanine or tryptophan. A D gene is named only where the DNA matches it firmly.

CDR3 protein: CASSPGLAGAGGELFF
CDR3 DNA: TGCGCCAGCAGCCCGGGACTAGCGGGGGCGGGCGGGGAGCTGTTTTTT
V gene: TRBV4-3
D gene: TRBD2
J gene: TRBJ2-2

CDR3 protein: CASSPGQGSPQNTEAFF
CDR3 DNA: TGTGCCAGCTCACCCGGACAGGGATCCCCCCAGAACACTGAAGCTTTCTTT
V gene: TRBV18
D gene: TRBD1
J gene: TRBJ1-1

CDR3 protein: CASEVIAGGHEQYF
CDR3 DNA: TGTGCCAGTGAGGTGATAGCGGGGGGGCACGAGCAGTACTTC
V gene: TRBV2
D gene: TRBD2
J gene: TRBJ2-7

CDR3 protein: CASSADGYGYTF
CDR3 DNA: TGTGCCAGCAGTGCGGACGGGTATGGCTACACCTTC
V gene: TRBV2
D gene: -
J gene: TRBJ1-2

CDR3 protein: CASSAGQLDTQYF
CDR3 DNA: TGTGCCAGCAGCGCAGGACAGTTAGATACGCAGTATTTT
V gene: TRBV7-2
D gene: -
J gene: TRBJ2-3

CDR3 protein: CASSFGGSSTEAFF
CDR3 DNA: TGTGCCAGCAGTTTCGGGGGATCGAGCACTGAAGCTTTCTTT
V gene: TRBV27
D gene: -
J gene: TRBJ1-1

CDR3 protein: CASSIVFTDNYGYTF
CDR3 DNA: TGTGCCAGTAGTATAGTCTTCACAGACAACTATGGCTACACCTTC
V gene: TRBV19
D gene: -
J gene: TRBJ1-2

CDR3 protein: CASSRTDTGELFF
CDR3 DNA: TGTGCCAGCAGCCGAACGGACACCGGGGAGCTGTTTTTT
V gene: TRBV4-2
D gene: -
J gene: TRBJ2-2

CDR3 protein: CASSQGPGLTAAGELFF
CDR3 DNA: TGCGCCAGCAGCCAAGGGCCGGGACTCACCGCGGCCGGGGAGCTGTTTTTT
V gene: TRBV4-3
D gene: -
J gene: TRBJ2-2

CDR3 protein: CASSDGTRFSSTDTQYF
CDR3 DNA: TGTGCCAGTAGTGACGGGACTAGGTTTTCTAGCACAGATACGCAGTATTTT
V gene: TRBV19
D gene: TRBD2
J gene: TRBJ2-3

CDR3 protein: CASSQRGTVGAANEKLFF
CDR3 DNA: TGCGCCAGCAGCCAAAGGGGGACAGTTGGAGCAGCTAATGAAAAACTGTTTTTT
V gene: TRBV4-1
D gene: TRBD1
J gene: TRBJ1-4

CDR3 protein: CASSPRPRTGVYNEQFF
CDR3 DNA: TGTGCCAGCTCACCTCGGCCGAGGACAGGGGTCTACAATGAGCAGTTCTTC
V gene: TRBV18
D gene: TRBD1
J gene: TRBJ2-1

CDR3 protein: CASSLGPRRFF
CDR3 DNA: TGTGCCAGCAGTTTAGGTCCCAGGAGGTTCTTC
V gene: TRBV28
D gene: -
J gene: TRBJ2-1